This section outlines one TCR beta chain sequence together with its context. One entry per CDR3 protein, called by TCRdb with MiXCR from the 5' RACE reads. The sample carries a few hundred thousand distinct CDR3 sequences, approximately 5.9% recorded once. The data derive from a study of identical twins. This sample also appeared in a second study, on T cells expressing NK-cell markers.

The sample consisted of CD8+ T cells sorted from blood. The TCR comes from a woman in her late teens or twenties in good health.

CDR3: CASSQEVSLYTEAFF. DNA for the CDR3: TGTGCCAGCAGCCAAGAGGTGTCTCTGTACACTGAAGCTTTCTTT. This chain uses TRBV3-1 with TRBJ1-1; D unresolved. Germline values: CDR1 LGHDT, CDR2 YNNKEL (reference sequence). The CDR3 spans 15 residues. V dropped 0 bases and J dropped 3 bases, with 11 bases sitting between them.